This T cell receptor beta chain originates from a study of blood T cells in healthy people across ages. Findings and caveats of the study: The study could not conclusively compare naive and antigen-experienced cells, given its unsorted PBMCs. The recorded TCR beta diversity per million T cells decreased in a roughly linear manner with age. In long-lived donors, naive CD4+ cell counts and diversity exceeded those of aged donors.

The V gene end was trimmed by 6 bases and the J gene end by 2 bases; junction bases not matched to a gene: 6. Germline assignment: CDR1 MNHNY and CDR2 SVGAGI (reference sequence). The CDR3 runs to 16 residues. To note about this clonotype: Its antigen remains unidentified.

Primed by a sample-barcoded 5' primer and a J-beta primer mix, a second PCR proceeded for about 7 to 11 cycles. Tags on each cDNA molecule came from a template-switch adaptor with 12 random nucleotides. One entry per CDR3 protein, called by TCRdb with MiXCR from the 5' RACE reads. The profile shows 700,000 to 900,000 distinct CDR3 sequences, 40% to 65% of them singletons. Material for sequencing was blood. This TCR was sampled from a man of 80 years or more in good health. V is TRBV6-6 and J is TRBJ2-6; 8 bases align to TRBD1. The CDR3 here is CASRQGVAAGANVLTF. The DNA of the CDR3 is TGTGCCAGCAGACAGGGGGTGGCGGCTGGGGCCAACGTCCTGACTTTC.